This entry concerns a single T cell receptor beta chain. This entry belongs to a study of T cell responses to AZD1222 COVID-19 vaccine. Trimming cost V 1 base and J 9 bases, with 8 bases left between them. The germline V gene has CDR1 SGHKS and CDR2 YYEKEE (reference sequence). The CDR3 sequence is 12 residues long. This table comes from immunoSEQ multiplex PCR, and its TCRdb copy is limited to in-frame clones, with some not included. The table shows roughly 130,000 clones, with about 90% occurring only once. J is TRBJ2-1 and V is TRBV5-5, with D uncertain. This sequence originates from an adult who received the MenACWY meningococcal vaccine as a control. This specimen was peripheral blood, taken 28 days after the second dose of the MenACWY control vaccine. In nucleotides, the CDR3 is TGTGCCAGCAGCTTGTTCGAATTTGAGCAGTTCTTC. Its translation is CASSLFEFEQFF.